These 16 T cell receptor beta chains share one sample of origin, sequenced in a study of blood T cell repertoires in COVID-19. Assay: immunoSEQ multiplex PCR; the TCRdb copy retains only in-frame clones and omits some. The sample yields tens of thousands of clones, about 90% seen once. Sequenced input: peripheral blood. All receptors derive from a woman aged 50 to 65 with COVID-19, enrolled during active disease.

The rearrangement links TRBV11-3 to TRBJ1-3; TRBD1 might be the D (6 bases). The CDR3 totals 15 residues. Germline CDR1 reads SGHNT; CDR2 reads YENEEA. V was cut by 1 base and J by 4 bases, with 11 bases left in between. The CDR3 DNA is TGTGCCAGCAGCTTAGCGACAGGTTCCGGAAACACCATATATTTT. Protein: CASSLATGSGNTIYF.

The chain is built from TRBV27 and TRBJ1-5; 8 bases line up with TRBD1. This CDR3 region has 14 residues. V was clipped by 5 bases and J by 2 bases; unmatched bases: 2. Germline V gene lookup returns CDR1 MNHEY and CDR2 SMNVEV (reference sequence). CDR3 in amino acids: CASSPTGGNQPQHF. The CDR3 DNA follows: TGTGCCAGCAGTCCGACAGGGGGCAATCAGCCCCAGCATTTT.

This sequence joins TRBV5-4 and TRBJ2-7; 7 bases fit TRBD1. The CDR3 consists of 15 residues. CDR1 is SGHNT and CDR2 is YYREEE in the germline V gene (reference sequence). V lost 6 bases and J lost 6; bases outside the gene matches: 15. The CDR3 region is CASNIQDGTAIEQYF. The DNA for the CDR3 is TGTGCCAGCAACATTCAAGACGGGACAGCTATCGAGCAGTACTTC.

This clone was seen more than once but under ten times. This chain uses TRBV29-1 with TRBJ1-2, with no clear D. Germline CDR1 reads SQVTM; CDR2 reads ANQGSEA. Between the trimmed V and J ends, which lost 6 bases and 0 bases, there was a span of 11 bases. The CDR3 consists of 13 residues. CDR3 sequence (DNA): TGCAGCGTGGGAGAAGGTTCTAACTATGGCTACACCTTC. Translation: CSVGEGSNYGYTF.

The chain combines TRBV4-2 with TRBJ2-7; 8 nucleotides match TRBD1. The CDR3 is made up of 14 amino acids. Germline loops: CDR1 LGHNA, CDR2 YNFKEQ. V shed 7 bases and J 0 bases; nucleotides not matched to a gene: 5. Here the CDR3 DNA reads TGTGCCAGCACCCGCGACAGGGGCTCCTACGAGCAGTACTTC. Translation gives CASTRDRGSYEQYF.

V gene TRBV6-6 combines with J gene TRBJ1-5, with D uncertain. CDR3 length: 14 amino acids. V was trimmed by 6 bases and J by 1 base, leaving 10 bases between them. Germline CDR1 is MNHNY and CDR2 is SVGAGI (reference sequence). Here the CDR3 reads CASRLNRSNQPQHF. CDR3 coding DNA: TGTGCCAGCAGACTTAACAGAAGCAATCAGCCCCAGCATTTT.

The chain uses TRBV9 and TRBJ2-2, with a tentative D call TRBD2 (6 bases). The CDR3 is made up of 14 amino acids. Germline assignment: CDR1 SGDLS and CDR2 YYNGEE. Trimming cost V 0 bases and J 6 bases, with 9 bases left between them. The chain's CDR3 is CASSVAASAGELFF. The CDR3 DNA sequence: TGTGCCAGCAGCGTAGCAGCTAGCGCCGGGGAGCTGTTTTTT.

The chain links TRBV6-5 to TRBJ2-2; TRBD2 matches 7 bases. The CDR3 loop spans 13 amino acids. The V and J ends lost 6 bases and 6 bases, in that order; junction bases with no gene match: 4. Germline assignment: CDR1 MNHEY and CDR2 SVGAGI. CDR3 sequence: CASRPSGPGELFF. CDR3 bases: TGTGCCAGCAGACCTAGCGGTCCCGGGGAGCTGTTTTTT.

The rearrangement links TRBV5-6 to TRBJ2-5; D may be TRBD2 (6 bases). The V end lost 3 bases, the J end lost 1 base, and 13 bases lay between the germline ends. The CDR3 totals 15 residues. Germline loops: CDR1 SGHDT, CDR2 YYEEEE. In DNA, the CDR3 is TGTGCCAGCAGCTGGAGGGGCTCGGGCCAAGAGACCCAGTACTTC. Its translation is CASSWRGSGQETQYF.

V is TRBV3-1 (or the pseudogene TRBV3-2) and J is TRBJ2-4, with 8 bases identical to TRBD2. The germline CDR1 and CDR2 sequences are LGHDT and YNNKEL (reference sequence). Losses at the gene ends were 0 bases for V and 13 bases for J; bases not matched to a gene: 5. The CDR3 is 13 amino acids. The CDR3 bases are TGTGCCAGCAGCCAAGATCTCCAGCGGGAGCAGTACTTC. Residues: CASSQDLQREQYF.

The chain is built from TRBV10-3 and TRBJ2-1, with D perhaps matching TRBD1 (6 bases). The germline V gene encodes CDR1 ENHRY and CDR2 SYGVKD. V lost 8 bases and J lost 4, with 9 bases in between. The CDR3 sequence is 12 residues long. CDR3 coding DNA: TGTGCCATCTCACAGGGATACAATGAGCAGTTCTTC. Its translation is CAISQGYNEQFF.

The J gene is TRBJ1-2, the V gene TRBV5-1; tentative D call: TRBD1 (5 bases). CDR3 length equals 16 residues. Between the trimmed V and J ends, which lost 4 bases and 3 bases, there was a span of 19 bases. The germline V gene has CDR1 SGHRS and CDR2 YFSETQ. CDR3 residues: CASSAGVLSAYYGYTF. The CDR3 DNA sequence: TGCGCCAGCAGCGCGGGGGTTTTGTCCGCGTACTATGGCTACACCTTC. Complete variable domain (other parts from reference TRBV5-1 and TRBJ1-2): KAGVTQTPRYLIKTRGQQVTLSCSPISGHRSVSWYQQTPGQGLQFLFEYFSETQRNKGNFPGRFSGRQFSNSRSEMNVSTLELGDSALYLCASSAGVLSAYYGYTFGSGTRLTVV.

Turning to this clone: The missing conserved phenylalanine or tryptophan at the end of this CDR3 makes a read error likely. It is unclear where the CDR3 begins or ends on the DNA, so no DNA is shown, and the CDR3 is as TCRdb lists it. The chain combines TRBV19 with TRBJ1-2; the table's TRBD1 call for D was not verified on the DNA. Looked up from germline, CDR1 is LNHDA and CDR2 is SQIVND (reference sequence). The CDR3 length is 13 residues, termini included. The CDR3: CASRPPGQEGGGP.

The chain joins TRBV20-1 to TRBJ1-3; TRBD1 matches 9 bases. This CDR3 comprises 16 residues. V gave up 3 bases and J gave up 2 bases; unmatched junction bases: 8. CDR1 and CDR2 (germline): DFQATT, SNEGSKA (reference sequence). The CDR3 sequence: CSASGLGQGTGNTIYF. DNA of the CDR3: TGCAGTGCTAGTGGCTTGGGACAGGGAACTGGAAACACCATATATTTT.

V gene TRBV19 combines with J gene TRBJ1-5; TRBD1 is a possible D gene (5 bases). V was clipped by 6 bases and J by 0 bases, with 9 bases between them. This CDR3 is built from 14 residues. Germline lookup yields CDR1 LNHDA and CDR2 SQIVND (reference sequence). The CDR3 spells CASSTQGSNQPQHF. As DNA, the CDR3 is TGTGCCAGTAGCACTCAGGGTAGCAATCAGCCCCAGCATTTT. Filled out from reference TRBV19 and TRBJ1-5, the complete variable domain reads DGGITQSPKYLFRKEGQNVTLSCEQNLNHDAMYWYRQDPGQGLRLIYYSQIVNDFQKGDIAEGYSVSREKKESFPLTVTSAQKNPTAFYLCASSTQGSNQPQHFGDGTRLSIL.

The chain is built from TRBV19 and TRBJ2-5, with 8 bases lining up with TRBD2. CDR3 length: 15 amino acids. The germline CDR1 and CDR2 sequences are LNHDA and SQIVND (reference sequence). V shed 6 bases and J 4 bases; nucleotides not matched to a gene: 10. As DNA, the CDR3 is TGTGCCAGTAGAAGATCGGCGGGAGGATTAGAGACCCAGTACTTC. Translated, it gives CASRRSAGGLETQYF.